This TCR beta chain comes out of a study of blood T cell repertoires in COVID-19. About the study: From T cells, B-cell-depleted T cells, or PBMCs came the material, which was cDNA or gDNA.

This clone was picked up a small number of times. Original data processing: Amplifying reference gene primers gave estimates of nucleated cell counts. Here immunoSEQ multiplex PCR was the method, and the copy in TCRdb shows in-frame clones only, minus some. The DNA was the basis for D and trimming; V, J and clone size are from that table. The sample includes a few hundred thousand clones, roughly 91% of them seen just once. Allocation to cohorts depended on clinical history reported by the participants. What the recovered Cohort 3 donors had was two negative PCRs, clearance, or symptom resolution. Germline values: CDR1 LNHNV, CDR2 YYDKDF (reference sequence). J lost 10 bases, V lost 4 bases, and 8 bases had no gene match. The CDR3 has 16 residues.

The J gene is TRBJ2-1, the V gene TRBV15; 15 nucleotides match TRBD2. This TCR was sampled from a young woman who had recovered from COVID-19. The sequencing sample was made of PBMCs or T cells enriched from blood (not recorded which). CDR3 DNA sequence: TGTGCCACCAGCACCGGGACTAGCGGGAGGCTATACGAGCAGTTCTTC. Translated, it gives CATSTGTSGRLYEQFF.